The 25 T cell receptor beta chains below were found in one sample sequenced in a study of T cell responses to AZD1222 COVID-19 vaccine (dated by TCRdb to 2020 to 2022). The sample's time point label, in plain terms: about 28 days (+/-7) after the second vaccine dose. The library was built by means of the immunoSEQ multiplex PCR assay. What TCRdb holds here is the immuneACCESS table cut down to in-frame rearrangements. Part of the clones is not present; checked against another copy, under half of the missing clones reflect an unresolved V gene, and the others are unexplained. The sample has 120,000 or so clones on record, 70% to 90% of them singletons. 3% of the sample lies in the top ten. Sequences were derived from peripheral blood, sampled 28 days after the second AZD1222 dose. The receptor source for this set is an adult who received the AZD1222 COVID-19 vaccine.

This CDR3 is CASSQDGGEHEKLFF. The CDR3, as DNA: TGCGCCAGCAGCCAAGACGGCGGGGAGCATGAAAAACTGTTTTTT. This chain uses TRBV4-3 with TRBJ1-4; D call uncertain. Trimming removed 0 bases from V and 6 bases from J, with 11 bases in between. The CDR3 is made up of 15 amino acids. The germline V gene has CDR1 LGHNA and CDR2 YSLEER.

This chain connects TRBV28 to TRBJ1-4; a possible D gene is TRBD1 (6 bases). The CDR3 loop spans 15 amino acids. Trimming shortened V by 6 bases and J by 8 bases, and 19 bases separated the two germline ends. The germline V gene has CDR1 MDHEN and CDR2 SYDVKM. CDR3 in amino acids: CASSLNRAVEEKLFF. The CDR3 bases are TGTGCCAGCAGCCTGAACAGGGCGGTTGAGGAAAAACTGTTTTTT.

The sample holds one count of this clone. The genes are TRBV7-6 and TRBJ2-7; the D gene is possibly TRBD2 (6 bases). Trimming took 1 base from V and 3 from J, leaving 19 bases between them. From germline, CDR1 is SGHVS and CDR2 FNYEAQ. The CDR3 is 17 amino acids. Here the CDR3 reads CASSLGAGGVTIYEQYF. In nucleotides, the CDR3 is TGTGCCAGCAGCTTAGGAGCGGGCGGGGTAACGATCTACGAGCAGTACTTC.

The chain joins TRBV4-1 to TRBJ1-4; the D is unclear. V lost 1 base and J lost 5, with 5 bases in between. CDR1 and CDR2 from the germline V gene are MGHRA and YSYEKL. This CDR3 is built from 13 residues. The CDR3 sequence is CASSQVNNEKLFF. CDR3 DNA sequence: TGCGCCAGCAGCCAAGTTAACAATGAAAAACTGTTTTTT.

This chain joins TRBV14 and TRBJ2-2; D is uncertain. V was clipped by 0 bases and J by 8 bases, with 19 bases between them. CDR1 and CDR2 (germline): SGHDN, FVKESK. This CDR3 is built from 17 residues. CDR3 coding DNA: TGTGCCAGCAGCCAAGATGCAATGGTCAACTTAATAGGGGAGCTGTTTTTT. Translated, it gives CASSQDAMVNLIGELFF.

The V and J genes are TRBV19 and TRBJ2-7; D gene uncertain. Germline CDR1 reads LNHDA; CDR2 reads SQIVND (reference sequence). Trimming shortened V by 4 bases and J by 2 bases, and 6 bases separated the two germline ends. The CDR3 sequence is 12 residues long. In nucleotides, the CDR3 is TGTGCCAGTAGTAAAGTCCCCTACGAGCAGTACTTC. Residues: CASSKVPYEQYF.

CDR3 DNA: TGTGCCAGCAGCGCCACCCCGGGACAGGGGGTAGCTAACTATGGCTACACCTTC. Encoded protein: CASSATPGQGVANYGYTF. V and J are TRBV7-2 and TRBJ1-2, with TRBD1 identical over 11 bases. Germline trimming cut 5 bases from V and 0 bases from J; bases unmatched to any gene: 11. This CDR3 comprises 18 residues. Germline V gives CDR1 SGHTA, CDR2 FQGNSA.

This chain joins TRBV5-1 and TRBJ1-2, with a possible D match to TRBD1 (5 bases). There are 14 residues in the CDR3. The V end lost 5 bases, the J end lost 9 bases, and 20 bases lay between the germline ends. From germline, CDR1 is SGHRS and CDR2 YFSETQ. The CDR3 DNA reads TGCGCCAGCAGTATGAGGGGAACCGACAGTCGCTACACCTTC. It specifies CASSMRGTDSRYTF.

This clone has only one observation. The CDR3 sequence: CASSYSTATLNTEAFF. CDR3 nucleotide sequence: TGTGCCAGCAGTTACTCGACAGCTACCCTGAACACTGAAGCTTTCTTT. The chain is built from TRBV6-5 and TRBJ1-1; possibly TRBD1 for D (5 bases). The CDR3 consists of 16 residues. V dropped 0 bases and J dropped 0 bases, with 11 bases sitting between them. Germline CDR1 is MNHEY and CDR2 is SVGAGI.

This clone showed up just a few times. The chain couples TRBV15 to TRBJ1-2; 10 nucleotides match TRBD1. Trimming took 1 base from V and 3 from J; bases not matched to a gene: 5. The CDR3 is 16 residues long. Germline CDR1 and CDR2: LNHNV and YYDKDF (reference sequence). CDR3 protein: CATSRGGTGDDYGYTF. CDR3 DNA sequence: TGTGCCACCAGCAGAGGAGGGACAGGGGACGACTATGGCTACACCTTC.

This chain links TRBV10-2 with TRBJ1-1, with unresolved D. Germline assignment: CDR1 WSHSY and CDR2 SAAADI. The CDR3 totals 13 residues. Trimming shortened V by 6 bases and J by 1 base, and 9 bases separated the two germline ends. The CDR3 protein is CASREHPNTEAFF. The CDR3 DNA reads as TGCGCCAGCAGAGAACACCCGAACACTGAAGCTTTCTTT.

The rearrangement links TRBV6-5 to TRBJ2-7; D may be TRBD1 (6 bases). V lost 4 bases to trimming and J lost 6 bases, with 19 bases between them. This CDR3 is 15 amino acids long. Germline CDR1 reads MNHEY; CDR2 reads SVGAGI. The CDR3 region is CASSSLQGMKSEQYF. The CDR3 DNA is TGTGCCAGCAGTTCGTTACAGGGAATGAAGTCCGAGCAGTACTTC.

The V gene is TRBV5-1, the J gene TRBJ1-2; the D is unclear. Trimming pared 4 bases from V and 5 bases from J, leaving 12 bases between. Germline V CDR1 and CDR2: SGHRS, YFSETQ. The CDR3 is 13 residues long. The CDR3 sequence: CASSRGPRYGYTF. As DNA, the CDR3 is TGCGCCAGCAGCCGTGGACCGCGGTATGGCTACACCTTC. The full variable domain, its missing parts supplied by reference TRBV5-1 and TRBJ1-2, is KAGVTQTPRYLIKTRGQQVTLSCSPISGHRSVSWYQQTPGQGLQFLFEYFSETQRNKGNFPGRFSGRQFSNSRSEMNVSTLELGDSALYLCASSRGPRYGYTFGSGTRLTVV.

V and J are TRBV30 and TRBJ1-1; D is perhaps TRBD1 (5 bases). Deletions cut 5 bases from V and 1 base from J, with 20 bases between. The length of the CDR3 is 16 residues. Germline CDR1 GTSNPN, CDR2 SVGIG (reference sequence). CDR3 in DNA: TGTGCCTGGCGAAAGGACATTATGGGCGGGAACACTGAAGCTTTCTTT. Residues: CAWRKDIMGGNTEAFF.

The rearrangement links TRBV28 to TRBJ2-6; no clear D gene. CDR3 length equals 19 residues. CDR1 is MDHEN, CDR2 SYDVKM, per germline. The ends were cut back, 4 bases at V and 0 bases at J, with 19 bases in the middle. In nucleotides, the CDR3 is TGTGCCAGCAGTTCCTCATATCTTCCAGGTTACTCTGGGGCCAACGTCCTGACTTTC. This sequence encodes CASSSSYLPGYSGANVLTF.

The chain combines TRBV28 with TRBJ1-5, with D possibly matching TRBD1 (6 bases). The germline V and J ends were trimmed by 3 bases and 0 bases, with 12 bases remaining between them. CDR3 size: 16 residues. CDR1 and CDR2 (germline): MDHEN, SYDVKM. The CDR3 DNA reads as TGTGCCAGCAGTTTTCGGTACAGGGATAGCAATCAGCCCCAGCATTTT. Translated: CASSFRYRDSNQPQHF.

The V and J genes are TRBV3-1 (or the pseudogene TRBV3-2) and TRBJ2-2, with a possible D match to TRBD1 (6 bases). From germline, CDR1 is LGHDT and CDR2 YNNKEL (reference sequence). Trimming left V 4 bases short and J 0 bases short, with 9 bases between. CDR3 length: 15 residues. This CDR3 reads CASSLWGPNTGELFF. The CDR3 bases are TGTGCCAGCAGCCTGTGGGGGCCGAACACCGGGGAGCTGTTTTTT.

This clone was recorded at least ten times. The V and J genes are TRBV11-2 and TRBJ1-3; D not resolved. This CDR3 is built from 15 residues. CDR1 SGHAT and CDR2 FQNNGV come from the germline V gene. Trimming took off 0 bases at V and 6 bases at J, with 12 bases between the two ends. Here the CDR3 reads CASSLEGRQENTIYF. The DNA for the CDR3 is TGTGCCAGCAGCTTAGAGGGCAGGCAGGAAAACACCATATATTTT.

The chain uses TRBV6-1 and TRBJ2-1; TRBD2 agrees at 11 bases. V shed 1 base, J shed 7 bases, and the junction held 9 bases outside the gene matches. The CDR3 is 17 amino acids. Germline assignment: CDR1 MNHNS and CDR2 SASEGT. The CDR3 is CASSEEIAGGPRNEQFF. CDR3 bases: TGTGCCAGCAGTGAAGAAATAGCGGGGGGGCCGAGGAATGAGCAGTTCTTC.

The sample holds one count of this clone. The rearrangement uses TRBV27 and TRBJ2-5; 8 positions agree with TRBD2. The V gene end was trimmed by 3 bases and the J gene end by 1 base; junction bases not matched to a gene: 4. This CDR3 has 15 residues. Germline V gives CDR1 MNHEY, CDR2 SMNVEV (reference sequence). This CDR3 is CASSFKSGGQETQYF. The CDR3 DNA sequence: TGTGCCAGCAGTTTCAAGAGCGGGGGCCAAGAGACCCAGTACTTC.

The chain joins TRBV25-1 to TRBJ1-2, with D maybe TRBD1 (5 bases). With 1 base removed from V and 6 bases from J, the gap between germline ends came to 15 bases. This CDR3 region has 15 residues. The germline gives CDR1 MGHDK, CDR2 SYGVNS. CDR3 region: CASSESGGVVNGYTF. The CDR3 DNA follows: TGTGCCAGCAGTGAATCTGGGGGGGTTGTGAATGGCTACACCTTC.

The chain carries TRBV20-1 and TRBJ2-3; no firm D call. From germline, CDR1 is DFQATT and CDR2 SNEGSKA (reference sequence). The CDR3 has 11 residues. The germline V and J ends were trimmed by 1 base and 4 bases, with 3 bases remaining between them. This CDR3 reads CSARVPDTQYF. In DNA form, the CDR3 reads TGCAGTGCTAGAGTCCCAGATACGCAGTATTTT.

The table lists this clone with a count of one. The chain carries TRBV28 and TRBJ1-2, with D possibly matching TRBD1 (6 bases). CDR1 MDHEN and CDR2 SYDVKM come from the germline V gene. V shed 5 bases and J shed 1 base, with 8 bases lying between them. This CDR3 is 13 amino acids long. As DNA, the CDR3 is TGTGCCAGCAGTACACAGGGTAACTATGGCTACACCTTC. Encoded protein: CASSTQGNYGYTF.

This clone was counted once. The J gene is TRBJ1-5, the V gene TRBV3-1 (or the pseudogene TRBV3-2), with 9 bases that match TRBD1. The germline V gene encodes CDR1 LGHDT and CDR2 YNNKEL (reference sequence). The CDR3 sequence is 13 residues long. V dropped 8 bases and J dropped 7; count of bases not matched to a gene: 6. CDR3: CASADRGGQPQHF. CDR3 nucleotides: TGTGCCAGCGCGGACAGGGGAGGCCAGCCCCAGCATTTT.

The CDR3 DNA reads TGTGCCAGCAGTGAAGGGGGACAGACGAGCTCCTATAATTCACCCCTCCACTTT. This codes for CASSEGGQTSSYNSPLHF. This chain connects TRBV2 to TRBJ1-6; 7 bases align to TRBD1. Trimming took 1 base from V and 0 from J; bases not matched to a gene: 6. CDR3 length: 18 amino acids. CDR1 is SNHLY, CDR2 FYNNEI, per germline.